A selection of T cell receptor beta chains follows, all from one sample in a study of blood T cell repertoires in COVID-19. The data were produced by immunoSEQ multiplex PCR, yet TCRdb's version contains in-frame clones alone and is incomplete. The data contain about 150,000 clones, around 85% of them seen just once; the ten biggest clones take up around 5%. Sequencing was done on a sample of peripheral blood. The receptors stem from a human donor in a cohort sampled during active COVID-19. The CDR3 runs from the conserved cysteine through the conserved F or W. Fields, in order: J gene, V gene, clone size, D gene, CDR3 protein, CDR3 DNA. A D gene is named only where the DNA matches it firmly. Part of the rows lack a size; the others show once, few, many or a class for expanded clones.

TRBJ1-5,TRBV6-2/TRBV6-3,NA,NA,CASSYSRGGGNQPQHF,TGTGCCAGCAGTTACTCAAGGGGCGGGGGCAATCAGCCCCAGCATTTT
TRBJ1-1,TRBV9,NA,NA,CASSPDRGALTEAFF,TGTGCCAGCAGCCCAGACCGGGGGGCACTCACTGAAGCTTTCTTT
TRBJ1-3,TRBV10-3,NA,TRBD1,CAIRGPGQPPDTIYF,TGTGCCATCAGGGGACCGGGACAGCCCCCTGACACCATATATTTT
TRBJ2-1,TRBV5-1,NA,NA,CASSSRPGGEQFF,TGCGCCAGCAGCTCCCGCCCCGGCGGTGAGCAGTTCTTC
TRBJ1-3,TRBV5-4,NA,NA,CASSPTATSGNTIYF,TGTGCCAGCAGCCCAACAGCAACCTCTGGAAACACCATATATTTT
TRBJ1-5,TRBV28,NA,TRBD1,CASRGQGIPNQPQHF,TGTGCCAGCAGAGGACAGGGGATTCCCAATCAGCCCCAGCATTTT
TRBJ1-3,TRBV6-1,NA,NA,CASSETAGARNTIYF,TGTGCCAGCAGTGAAACGGCAGGGGCGCGAAACACCATATATTTT
TRBJ1-2,TRBV6-5,NA,TRBD1,CASKTGGGGNYGYTF,TGTGCCAGCAAAACAGGGGGCGGTGGTAACTATGGCTACACCTTC
TRBJ2-1,TRBV7-3,NA,TRBD2,CASSLRPSGFYNEQFF,TGTGCCAGCAGCTTAAGACCTAGCGGATTCTACAATGAGCAGTTCTTC
TRBJ1-2,TRBV11-2,NA,TRBD1,CASSSRDRGHGYTF,TGTGCCAGCAGCTCCCGGGACAGGGGCCATGGCTACACCTTC
TRBJ1-6,TRBV2,NA,TRBD1,CASTQGQGDNSPLHF,TGTGCCAGCACCCAAGGACAGGGAGATAATTCACCCCTCCACTTT
TRBJ1-2,TRBV21-1,NA,NA,CASSSQHRDKIYYGYTF,TGTGCCAGCAGCTCCCAGCACCGGGACAAGATATACTATGGCTACACCTTC
TRBJ2-7,TRBV4-1,many,NA,CASSQETGTIRYEQYF,TGCGCCAGCAGCCAAGAAACAGGCACGATCCGCTACGAGCAGTACTTC
TRBJ2-7,TRBV9,NA,TRBD1,CASSDRQGAGLYEQYF,TGTGCCAGCAGCGATAGACAGGGGGCGGGCTTGTACGAGCAGTACTTC
TRBJ2-7,TRBV2,NA,NA,CASRKGPPGFMADF,TGTGCCAGCAGGAAGGGCCCCCCAGGGTTTATGGCCGACTTC
TRBJ2-2,TRBV19,NA,TRBD1,CASRGTGMDTGELFF,TGTGCCAGTAGGGGGACAGGGATGGACACCGGGGAGCTGTTTTTT
TRBJ1-1,TRBV7-2,NA,NA,CASSSRSGTFNTEAFF,TGTGCCAGCAGCTCCCGTTCAGGGACATTCAACACTGAAGCTTTCTTT
TRBJ2-3,TRBV19,NA,TRBD1,CASSDRATSTDTQYF,TGTGCCAGTTCGGACAGGGCGACGAGCACAGATACGCAGTATTTT
TRBJ1-2,TRBV9,NA,NA,CASSTAVNYGYTF,TGTGCCAGCAGCACGGCGGTTAACTATGGCTACACCTTC
TRBJ2-1,TRBV3-1/TRBV3-2,NA,TRBD2,CASSQGGGSSEQFF,TGTGCCAGCAGCCAAGGGGGCGGGAGTAGTGAGCAGTTCTTC
TRBJ2-5,TRBV3-1/TRBV3-2,NA,TRBD2,CASRITSGGEQETQYF,TGTGCCAGCAGAATTACTAGCGGGGGCGAACAAGAGACCCAGTACTTC
TRBJ2-7,TRBV6-5,NA,TRBD1,CASSYYRGGYEQYF,TGTGCCAGCAGTTATTACAGGGGTGGGTACGAGCAGTACTTC
TRBJ1-1,TRBV5-4,NA,TRBD1,CASSLGQGGTEAFF,TGTGCCAGCAGTTTAGGACAGGGAGGGACTGAAGCTTTCTTT
TRBJ1-2,TRBV30,NA,NA,CAWREAGTTNGYTF,TGTGCCTGGAGGGAAGCCGGGACAACGAACGGCTACACCTTC
TRBJ1-1,TRBV28,NA,NA,CAPNHLNTEAFF,TGTGCCCCTAATCATTTGAACACTGAAGCTTTCTTT
TRBJ2-7,TRBV5-1,NA,TRBD1,CASSFFHGQGQDSYEQYF,TGCGCCAGCAGCTTTTTTCATGGGCAGGGACAGGACTCCTACGAGCAGTACTTC
TRBJ2-7,TRBV18,NA,TRBD1,CASSPRDSKEQYF,TGTGCCAGCTCACCACGGGACAGCAAGGAGCAGTACTTC
TRBJ1-5,TRBV7-8,NA,NA,CASSLETGVLNQPQHF,TGTGCCAGCAGCTTAGAAACCGGGGTGCTCAATCAGCCCCAGCATTTT
TRBJ2-7,TRBV2,NA,TRBD2,CASKTSGTYEQYF,TGTGCCAGTAAGACTAGCGGGACCTACGAGCAGTACTTC
TRBJ1-5,TRBV28,NA,TRBD1,CASSFFDRGPHINQPQHF,TGTGCCAGCAGTTTCTTTGACAGGGGCCCTCATATCAATCAGCCCCAGCATTTT
TRBJ2-7,TRBV18,NA,NA,CASSREGGGSSYEQYF,TGTGCCAGCTCCCGGGAAGGGGGGGGGAGCTCCTACGAGCAGTACTTC
TRBJ2-2,TRBV5-1,NA,NA,CASSTAPGTGELFF,TGCGCCAGCAGCACCGCCCCGGGGACCGGGGAGCTGTTTTTT
TRBJ2-1,TRBV7-9,NA,TRBD2,CASSSTGLAGANEQFF,TGTGCCAGCAGCAGCACGGGACTAGCGGGAGCCAATGAGCAGTTCTTC
TRBJ1-4,TRBV7-9,NA,NA,CASSGPGVANEKLFF,TGTGCCAGCAGCGGCCCAGGGGTGGCCAATGAAAAACTGTTTTTT
TRBJ1-6,TRBV30,NA,NA,CAWSVGAGDSPLHF,TGTGCCTGGAGTGTAGGGGCAGGGGATTCACCCCTCCACTTT
TRBJ1-6,TRBV5-1,NA,NA,CASRSGNSPLHF,TGCGCCAGCAGATCGGGGAATTCACCCCTCCACTTT
TRBJ2-5,TRBV23-1,NA,TRBD2,CASSQSGGDRGYQETQYF,TGCGCCAGCAGTCAATCGGGAGGGGACCGGGGGTACCAAGAGACCCAGTACTTC
TRBJ2-7,TRBV30,NA,NA,CAWSVGPTSSYEQYF,TGTGCCTGGAGTGTAGGGCCGACTAGCTCCTACGAGCAGTACTTC
TRBJ1-4,TRBV6-6,NA,TRBD1,CASSSQDRENEKLFF,TGTGCCAGCAGTTCCCAGGACAGGGAGAATGAAAAACTGTTTTTT
TRBJ2-6,TRBV5-4,NA,NA,CASSAGQLASGANVLTF,TGTGCCAGCAGCGCAGGACAGTTGGCCTCGGGGGCCAACGTCCTGACTTTC
TRBJ2-5,TRBV30,once,NA,CAWSVPHTSEETQYF,TGTGCCTGGAGTGTACCCCATACGTCGGAAGAGACCCAGTACTTC
TRBJ1-4,TRBV28,NA,TRBD1,CASSVVQGPNEKLFF,TGTGCCAGCAGTGTCGTACAGGGGCCTAATGAAAAACTGTTTTTT
TRBJ2-7,TRBV12-1,once,NA,CASSFGGRRYEQYF,TGTGCCAGCAGCTTTGGCGGGAGGCGCTACGAGCAGTACTTC